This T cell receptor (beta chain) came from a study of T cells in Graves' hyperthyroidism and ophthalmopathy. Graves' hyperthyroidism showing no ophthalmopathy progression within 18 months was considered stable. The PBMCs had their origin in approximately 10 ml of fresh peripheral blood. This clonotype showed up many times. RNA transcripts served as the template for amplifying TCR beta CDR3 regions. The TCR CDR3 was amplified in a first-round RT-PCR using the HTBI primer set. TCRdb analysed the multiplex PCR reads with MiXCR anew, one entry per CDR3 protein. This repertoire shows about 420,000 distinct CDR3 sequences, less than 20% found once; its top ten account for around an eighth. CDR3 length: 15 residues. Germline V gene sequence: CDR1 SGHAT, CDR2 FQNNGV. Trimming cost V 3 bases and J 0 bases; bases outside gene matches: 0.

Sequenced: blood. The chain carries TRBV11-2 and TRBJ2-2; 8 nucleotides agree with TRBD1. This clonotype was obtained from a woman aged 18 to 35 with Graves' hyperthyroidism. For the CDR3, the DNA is TGTGCCAGCAGCTTGACAGGGGCGAACACCGGGGAGCTGTTTTTT. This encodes CASSLTGANTGELFF.